This paragraph covers one TCR beta chain sequence. Its antigen is not identified. This record comes from a study of T cells in localized non-small cell lung cancer. The data were produced by immunoSEQ multiplex PCR, yet TCRdb's version contains in-frame clones alone and is incomplete. Found here are approximately 140,000 clones, 89% of them singletons; the top ten hold 1.5% to 2%. Study results and caveats: Adjacent lung was found to contain a median approximately 52 of the top 100 tumor clones. Uninvolved neighboring lung showed the greatest T cell clonality, exceeding tumor.

The sample in question was peripheral blood, obtained before any cancer treatment. This TCR was sampled from a female donor over 55 with stage I lung adenocarcinoma.

The CDR3 reads CASSPLGTGSYEQYF. The CDR3 DNA is TGTGCCAGCAGCCCTCTCGGGACAGGGTCCTACGAGCAGTACTTC. The gene calls are TRBV5-4 and TRBJ2-7, with 9 positions matching TRBD1. V dropped 4 bases and J dropped 1; count of bases not matched to a gene: 6. CDR1 is SGHNT, CDR2 YYREEE, per germline (reference sequence). This CDR3 contains 15 residues.